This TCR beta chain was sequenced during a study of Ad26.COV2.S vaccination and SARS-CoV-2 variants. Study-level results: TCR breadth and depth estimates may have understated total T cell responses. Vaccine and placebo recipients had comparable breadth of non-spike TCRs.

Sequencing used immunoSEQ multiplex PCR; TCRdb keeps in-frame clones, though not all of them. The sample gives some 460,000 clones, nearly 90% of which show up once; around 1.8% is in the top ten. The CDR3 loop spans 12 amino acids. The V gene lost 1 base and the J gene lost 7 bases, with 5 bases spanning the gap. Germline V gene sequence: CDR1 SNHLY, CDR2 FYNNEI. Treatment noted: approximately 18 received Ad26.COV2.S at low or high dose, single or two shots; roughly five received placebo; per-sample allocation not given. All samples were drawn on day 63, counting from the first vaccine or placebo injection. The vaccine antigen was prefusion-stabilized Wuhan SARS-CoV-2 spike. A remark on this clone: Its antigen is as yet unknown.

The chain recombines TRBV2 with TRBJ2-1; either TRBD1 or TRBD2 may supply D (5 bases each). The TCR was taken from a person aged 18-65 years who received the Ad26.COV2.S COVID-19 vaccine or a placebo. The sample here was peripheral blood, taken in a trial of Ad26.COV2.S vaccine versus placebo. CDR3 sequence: CASSEGGNEQFF. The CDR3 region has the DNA TGTGCCAGCAGTGAAGGGGGGAATGAGCAGTTCTTC. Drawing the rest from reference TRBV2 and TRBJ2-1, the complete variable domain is EPEVTQTPSHQVTQMGQEVILRCVPISNHLYFYWYRQILGQKVEFLVSFYNNEISEKSEIFDDQFSVERPDGSNFTLKIRSTKLEDSAMYFCASSEGGNEQFFGPGTRLTVL.